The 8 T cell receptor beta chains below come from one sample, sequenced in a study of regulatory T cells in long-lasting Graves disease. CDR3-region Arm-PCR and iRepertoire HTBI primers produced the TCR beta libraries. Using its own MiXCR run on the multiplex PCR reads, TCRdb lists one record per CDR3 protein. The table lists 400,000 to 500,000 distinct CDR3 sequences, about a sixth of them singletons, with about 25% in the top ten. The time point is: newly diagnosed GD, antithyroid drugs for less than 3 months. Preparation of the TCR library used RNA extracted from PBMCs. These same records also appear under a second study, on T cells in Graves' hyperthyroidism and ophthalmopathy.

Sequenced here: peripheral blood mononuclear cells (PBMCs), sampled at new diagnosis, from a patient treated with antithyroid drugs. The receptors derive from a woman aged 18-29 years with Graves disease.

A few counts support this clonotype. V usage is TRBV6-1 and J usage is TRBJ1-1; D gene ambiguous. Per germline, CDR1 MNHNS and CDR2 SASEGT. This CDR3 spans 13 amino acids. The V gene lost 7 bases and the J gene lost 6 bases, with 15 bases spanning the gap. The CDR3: CASKLTSGAEAFF. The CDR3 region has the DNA TGTGCCAGCAAGCTTACCTCGGGTGCTGAAGCTTTCTTT.

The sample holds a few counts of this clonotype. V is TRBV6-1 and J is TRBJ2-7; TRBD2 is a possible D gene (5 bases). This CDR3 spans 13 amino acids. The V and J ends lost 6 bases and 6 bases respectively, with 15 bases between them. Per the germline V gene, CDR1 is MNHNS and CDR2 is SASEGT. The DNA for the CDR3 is TGTGCCAGCAGGATTACTGCGGGTTTCGAGCAGTACTTC. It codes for CASRITAGFEQYF.

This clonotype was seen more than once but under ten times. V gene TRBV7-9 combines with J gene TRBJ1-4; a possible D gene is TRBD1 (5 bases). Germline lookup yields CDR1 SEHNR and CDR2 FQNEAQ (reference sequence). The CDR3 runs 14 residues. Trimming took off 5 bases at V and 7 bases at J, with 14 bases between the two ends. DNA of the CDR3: TGTGCCAGCAGCGGACAAGGGAGGGGTGAAAAACTGTTTTTT. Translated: CASSGQGRGEKLFF.

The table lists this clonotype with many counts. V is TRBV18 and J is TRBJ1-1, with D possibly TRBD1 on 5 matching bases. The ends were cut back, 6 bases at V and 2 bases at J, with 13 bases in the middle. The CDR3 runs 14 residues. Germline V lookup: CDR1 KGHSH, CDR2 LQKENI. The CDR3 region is CASSRDSGNTEAFF. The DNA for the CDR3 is TGTGCCAGCTCCCGAGACAGCGGCAACACTGAAGCTTTCTTT.

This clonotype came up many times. The CDR3 loop reads CASSGRGTRVANEKLFF. In DNA form, the CDR3 reads TGTGCCAGCAGTGGTCGGGGAACCCGGGTGGCTAATGAAAAACTGTTTTTT. V is TRBV28 and J is TRBJ1-4; D unclear. The CDR3 length is 17 residues. Germline V gives CDR1 MDHEN, CDR2 SYDVKM. V lost 5 bases, J lost 3 bases, and 19 bases lay in between.

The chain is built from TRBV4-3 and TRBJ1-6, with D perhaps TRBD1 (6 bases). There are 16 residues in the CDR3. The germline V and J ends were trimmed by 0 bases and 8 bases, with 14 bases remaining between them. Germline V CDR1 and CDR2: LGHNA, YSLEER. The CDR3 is CASSQEVGRGYSPLHF. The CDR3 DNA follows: TGCGCCAGCAGCCAAGAGGTTGGCAGGGGTTATTCACCCCTCCACTTT.

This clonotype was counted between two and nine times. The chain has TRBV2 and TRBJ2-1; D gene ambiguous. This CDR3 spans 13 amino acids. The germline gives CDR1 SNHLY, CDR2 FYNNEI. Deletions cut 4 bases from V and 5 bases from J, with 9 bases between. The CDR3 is CASSVWPNNEQFF. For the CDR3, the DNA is TGTGCCAGCAGTGTTTGGCCCAACAATGAGCAGTTCTTC.

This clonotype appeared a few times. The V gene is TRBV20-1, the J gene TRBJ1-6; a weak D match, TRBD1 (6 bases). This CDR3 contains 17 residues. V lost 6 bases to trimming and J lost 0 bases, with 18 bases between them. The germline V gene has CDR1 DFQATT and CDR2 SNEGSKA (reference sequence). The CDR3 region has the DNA TGCAGTGCGGGTGACAGGTTTTCCTTCTCCTATAATTCACCCCTCCACTTT. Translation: CSAGDRFSFSYNSPLHF.